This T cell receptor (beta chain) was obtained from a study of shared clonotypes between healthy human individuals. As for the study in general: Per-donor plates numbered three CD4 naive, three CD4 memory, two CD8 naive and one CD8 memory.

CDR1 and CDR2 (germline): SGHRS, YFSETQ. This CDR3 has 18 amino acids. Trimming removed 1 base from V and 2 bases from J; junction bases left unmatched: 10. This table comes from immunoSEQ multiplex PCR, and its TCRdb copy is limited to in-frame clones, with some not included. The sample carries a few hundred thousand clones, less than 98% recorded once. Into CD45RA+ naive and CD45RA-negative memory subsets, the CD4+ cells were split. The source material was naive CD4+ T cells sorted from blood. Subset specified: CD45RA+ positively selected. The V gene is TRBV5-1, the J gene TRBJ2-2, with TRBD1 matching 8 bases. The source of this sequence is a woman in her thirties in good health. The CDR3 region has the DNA TGCGCCAGCAGCTTGCCTTGGGACAGGACCTTTAACACCGGGGAGCTGTTTTTT. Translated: CASSLPWDRTFNTGELFF.